Described below is a single T cell receptor beta chain sequence and its context. Trimming removed 3 bases at V and 4 bases at J, with 10 bases between. CDR1 and CDR2 (germline): SGDLS, YYNGEE. The CDR3 is made up of 13 amino acids. This entry belongs to a study of control samples from healthy donors and cancer patients. Only in-frame clones appear in the TCRdb table, and some are missing; sequencing was by immunoSEQ multiplex PCR. The sample lists about 120,000 clones, nearly 95% occurring once. The J gene is TRBJ2-5, the V gene TRBV9; D not resolved. The TCR was taken from a young man in good health. The sequenced sample consisted of blood. CDR3 sequence: CASSEPWGETQYF. CDR3 coding DNA: TGTGCCAGCAGCGAGCCTTGGGGAGAGACCCAGTACTTC. Based on the CDR3 plus reference TRBV9 and TRBJ2-5, the full variable domain is DSGVTQTPKHLITATGQRVTLRCSPRSGDLSVYWYQQSLDQGLQFLIQYYNGEERAKGNILERFSAQQFPDLHSELNLSSLELGDSALYFCASSEPWGETQYFGPGTRLLVL.